This T cell receptor (beta chain) was captured by sequencing in a study of blood T cell repertoires in COVID-19. About the research overall: Spain, Italy and the United States supplied samples that represented acute and convalescent COVID-19. Nucleic acid was either cDNA or gDNA, and it came from T cells, B-cell-depleted T cells, or PBMCs.

As handled by the study authors: Estimation of nucleated cell counts was performed using reference gene primer amplification. Sequencing was performed with immunoSEQ multiplex PCR; in TCRdb, only in-frame clones are kept and a portion is missing. V, J and clone size are those of that table, while D and trimming were read from the DNA. This sample has around 100,000 clones, with about 85% found just once. This clone was counted only a few times. V dropped 2 bases and J dropped 5 bases, with 12 bases sitting between them. The germline V gene has CDR1 MNHNY and CDR2 SVGAGI (reference sequence). This CDR3 has 14 amino acids.

The sequencing input was peripheral blood. The rearrangement joins TRBV6-6 to TRBJ1-1; possibly TRBD1 for D (6 bases). The receptor was isolated from a man aged 50 to 60 with acute or convalescent COVID-19. CDR3 bases: TGTGCCAGCAGTTACGTCGGGGGGCATACTGAAGCTTTCTTT. It codes for CASSYVGGHTEAFF.